This TCR beta chain was captured in a study of technical replicates of blood from a handful of donors. Generated by immunoSEQ multiplex PCR, the TCRdb table keeps only in-frame clones and is missing some. The table shows around 100,000 clones, with roughly 95% occurring only once. The V and J ends lost 3 bases and 5 bases, in that order; junction bases with no gene match: 9. This CDR3 contains 16 residues. The germline gives CDR1 SNHLY, CDR2 FYNNEI. Sequencing was carried out using T cells isolated from PBMCs. The rearrangement uses TRBV2 and TRBJ2-1, with 8 bases matching TRBD2. The receptor comes from a human donor in good health. The CDR3 DNA reads TGTGCCAGCAGTGAGGGAAGCGGGAGAATAGACAATGAGCAGTTCTTC. Protein product: CASSEGSGRIDNEQFF.